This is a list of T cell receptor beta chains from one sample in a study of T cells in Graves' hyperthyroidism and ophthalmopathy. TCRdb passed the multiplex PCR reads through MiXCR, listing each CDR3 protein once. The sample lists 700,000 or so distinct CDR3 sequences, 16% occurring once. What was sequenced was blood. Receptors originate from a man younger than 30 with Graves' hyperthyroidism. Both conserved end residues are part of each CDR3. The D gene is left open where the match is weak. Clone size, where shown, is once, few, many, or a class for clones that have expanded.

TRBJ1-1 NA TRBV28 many CASSPPFGEDTEAFF TGTGCCAGCAGTCCCCCCTTCGGGGAGGACACTGAAGCTTTCTTT
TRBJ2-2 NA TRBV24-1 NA CATSDFGGTGELFF TGTGCCACCAGTGATTTTGGGGGCACCGGGGAGCTGTTTTTT
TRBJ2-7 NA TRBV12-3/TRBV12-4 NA CASSLQLSEQYF TGTGCCAGCAGTTTACAGCTCTCCGAGCAGTACTTC
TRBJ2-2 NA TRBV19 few CASSIDPRARAGELFF TGTGCCAGTAGTATAGATCCCAGGGCCCGAGCCGGGGAGCTGTTTTTT
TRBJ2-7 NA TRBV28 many CASSLSFLGRPYEQYF TGTGCCAGCAGTTTATCCTTTCTAGGGAGGCCCTACGAGCAGTACTTC
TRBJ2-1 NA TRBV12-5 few CASGRTSYNEQFF TGTGCTAGTGGCCGGACGTCCTACAATGAGCAGTTCTTC
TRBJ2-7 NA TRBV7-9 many CASSLAGEYEQYF TGTGCCAGCAGCTTAGCGGGAGAGTACGAGCAGTACTTC
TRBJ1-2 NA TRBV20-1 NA CSAPGTRWGYTF TGCAGTGCTCCCGGGACAAGGTGGGGCTACACCTTC
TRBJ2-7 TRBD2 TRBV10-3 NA CAISGLAASYEQYF TGTGCCATCAGCGGACTAGCGGCCTCCTACGAGCAGTACTTC
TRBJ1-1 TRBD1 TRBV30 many CAWSVRDSMNTEAFF TGTGCCTGGAGTGTACGGGACAGCATGAACACTGAAGCTTTCTTT
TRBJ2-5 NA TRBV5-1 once CASSGFTGETQYF TGCGCCAGCAGTGGCTTTACAGGAGAGACCCAGTACTTC
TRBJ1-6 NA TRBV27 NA CASSPLQGVNSPLHF TGTGCCAGCAGTCCCCTCCAGGGTGTTAATTCGCCCCTCCACTTT
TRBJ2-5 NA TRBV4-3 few CASSQDVWETQYF TGCGCCAGCAGCCAAGATGTGTGGGAGACCCAGTACTTC
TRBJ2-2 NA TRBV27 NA CASRPGLIKSATGELFF TGTGCCAGCAGACCAGGACTTATTAAGTCGGCGACCGGGGAGCTGTTTTTT
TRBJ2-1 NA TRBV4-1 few CASSHGTRGDEQFF TGCGCCAGCAGCCACGGAACGCGTGGCGATGAGCAGTTCTTC
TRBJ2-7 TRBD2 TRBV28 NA CASITLAGGRYEQYF TGTGCCAGCATCACCTTGGCGGGAGGACGCTACGAGCAGTACTTC
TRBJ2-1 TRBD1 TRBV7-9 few CASSPPGGQSYNEQFF TGTGCCAGCAGCCCCCCTGGGGGACAGTCCTACAATGAGCAGTTCTTC
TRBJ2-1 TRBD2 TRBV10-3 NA CAINAGRERPSYNEQFF TGTGCCATCAACGCCGGGAGGGAGCGGCCCTCCTACAATGAGCAGTTCTTC
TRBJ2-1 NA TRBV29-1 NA CSVEWHRGPSYNEQFF TGCAGCGTTGAATGGCATAGGGGACCTTCCTACAATGAGCAGTTCTTC
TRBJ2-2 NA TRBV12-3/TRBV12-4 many CASSSGRLGKELFF TGTGCCAGCAGTTCGGGGCGTCTGGGCAAGGAGCTGTTTTTT
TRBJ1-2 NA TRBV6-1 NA CASSEVIINGYTF TGTGCCAGCAGTGAAGTCATAATAAATGGCTACACCTTC
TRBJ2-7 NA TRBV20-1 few CSARLDDYEQYF TGCAGTGCTAGACTAGACGACTACGAGCAGTACTTC
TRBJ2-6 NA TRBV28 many CASSFGRRYSGANVLTF TGTGCCAGCAGTTTCGGGAGACGGTACTCTGGGGCCAACGTCCTGACTTTC
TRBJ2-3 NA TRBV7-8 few CASSDASPPDTQYF TGTGCCAGCAGCGATGCTAGCCCCCCAGATACGCAGTATTTT
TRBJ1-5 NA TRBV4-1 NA CASSSTSSVTQPQHF TGCGCCAGCAGCTCCACCTCCTCCGTGACTCAGCCCCAGCATTTT
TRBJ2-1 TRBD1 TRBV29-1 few CSYSQGGNVYNEQFF TGCAGCTACTCACAGGGGGGTAATGTTTACAATGAGCAGTTCTTC
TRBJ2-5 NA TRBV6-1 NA CASGYTRETQYF TGTGCCAGCGGGTATACGAGGGAGACCCAGTACTTC
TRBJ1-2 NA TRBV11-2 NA CASSLVGPNYGYTF TGTGCCAGCAGCTTAGTTGGACCTAACTATGGCTACACCTTC
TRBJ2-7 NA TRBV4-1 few CASSHIPGAGEQYF TGCGCCAGCAGCCATATTCCGGGGGCGGGCGAGCAGTACTTC
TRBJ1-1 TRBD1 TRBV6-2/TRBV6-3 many CASSYPQGEDTEAFF TGTGCCAGCAGTTATCCACAGGGGGAGGACACTGAAGCTTTCTTT
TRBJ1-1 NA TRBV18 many CASSRDEGVGTEAFF TGTGCCAGCTCACGCGACGAAGGGGTCGGCACTGAAGCTTTCTTT
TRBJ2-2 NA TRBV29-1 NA CSVHEPGTGELFF TGCAGCGTCCACGAGCCTGGCACCGGGGAGCTGTTTTTT
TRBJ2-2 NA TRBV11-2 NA CASSDNPTRTGPGELFF TGTGCCAGCAGCGATAACCCGACCCGAACGGGGCCCGGGGAGCTGTTTTTT
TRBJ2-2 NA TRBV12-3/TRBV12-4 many CASSSQYGGELFF TGTGCCAGCAGTTCCCAATACGGCGGGGAGCTGTTTTTT
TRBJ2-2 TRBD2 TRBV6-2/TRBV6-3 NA CASSTSGGYGELFF TGTGCCAGCAGTACCTCGGGGGGGTACGGGGAGCTGTTTTTT
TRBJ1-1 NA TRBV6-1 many CASSLLTAAEAFF TGTGCCAGCAGTTTGTTGACGGCCGCCGAAGCTTTCTTT
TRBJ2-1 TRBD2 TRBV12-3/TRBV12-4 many CASSPMGGSLNEQFF TGTGCCAGCAGTCCCATGGGCGGGAGCCTCAATGAGCAGTTCTTC
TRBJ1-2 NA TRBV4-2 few CASSQDLKGGYGYTF TGTGCCAGCAGCCAAGACCTTAAGGGGGGATATGGCTACACCTTC
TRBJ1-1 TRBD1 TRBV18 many CASSQLTGETEAFF TGTGCCAGCTCACAATTGACAGGGGAGACTGAAGCTTTCTTT
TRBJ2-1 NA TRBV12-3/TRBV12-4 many CAITLGSGRRDEQFF TGTGCCATTACGCTGGGCAGCGGGCGAAGGGATGAGCAGTTCTTC
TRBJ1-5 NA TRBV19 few CASNYRPNNQPQHF TGTGCCAGTAATTACAGGCCGAACAATCAGCCCCAGCATTTT